One sample yielded the 24 T cell receptor beta chains listed below, sequenced in a study of blood T cells in healthy people across ages. A second PCR, run for roughly 7 to 11 cycles, used a sample-barcoded 5' primer plus a J-beta primer mix. TCRdb passed the 5' RACE reads through MiXCR, listing each CDR3 protein once. The repertoire holds 1 million or so distinct CDR3 sequences, with more than 35% as singletons. Sample: blood. The receptors shown here come from a woman aged 60-75 years in good health.

V is TRBV15 and J is TRBJ2-1; D is perhaps TRBD1 (6 bases). CDR1 and CDR2 (germline): LNHNV, YYDKDF (reference sequence). The length of the CDR3 is 12 residues. Trimming removed 3 bases at V and 14 bases at J, with 14 bases between. The DNA for the CDR3 is TGTGCCACCAGCAGCAAACAGGGTGCGGAGTTCTTC. Amino acids: CATSSKQGAEFF.

This clonotype occurred a few times. CDR3 sequence (DNA): TGCGCCAGCACCCCGAGGGGACAAGGTTTTGTGGATACGCAGTATTTT. This codes for CASTPRGQGFVDTQYF. The chain is built from TRBV5-1 and TRBJ2-3, with D possibly being TRBD1 (6 bases). The CDR3 spans 16 residues. Per the germline V gene, CDR1 is SGHRS and CDR2 is YFSETQ. V was trimmed by 6 bases and J by 6 bases, leaving 23 bases between them.

The chain couples TRBV5-1 to TRBJ1-1; D might be TRBD1 (6 bases). V lost 4 bases and J 1 base, leaving 23 bases between the germline ends. Germline V gene lookup returns CDR1 SGHRS and CDR2 YFSETQ. CDR3 length: 18 residues. For the CDR3, the DNA is TGCGCCAGCAGCCTTGGGACGGACAGAGCTATTCGGAACACTGAAGCTTTCTTT. Translating it yields CASSLGTDRAIRNTEAFF.

As for this clonotype: Sequence at one end of the junction differs from germline and may be a read error. This chain uses TRBV9 with TRBJ2-7; 8 bases line up with TRBD2. Germline V gives CDR1 SGDLS, CDR2 YYNGEE. The CDR3 has 15 amino acids. Here the CDR3 DNA reads TGTACCAGCAGCGTGGGGCGGGAGGCCGCCTACGAGCAGTACTTC. Amino acids: CTSSVGREAAYEQYF.

Regarding this clonotype: A read error may explain this, as a much larger clone is one base away. The chain combines TRBV7-3 with TRBJ2-7, with 8 bases aligning to TRBD1. The CDR3 is 14 amino acids. Germline loops: CDR1 SGHTA, CDR2 FQGTGA. CDR3: CANSKQGGPYEQYF. In DNA form, the CDR3 reads TGTGCCAACAGCAAACAGGGGGGCCCCTACGAGCAGTACTTC.

This clonotype was recorded at least ten times. An end of the junction differs from the germline gene, which may be a read error. The chain has TRBV5-1 and TRBJ2-1; 8 bases map to TRBD2. Germline loops: CDR1 SGHRS, CDR2 YFSETQ. The CDR3 spans 15 residues. CDR3 amino acids: CASSLGLAGPNEQFF. As DNA, the CDR3 is TGTGCCAGCAGTTTGGGGCTAGCGGGCCCCAATGAGCAGTTCTTC. Complete variable domain (other parts from reference TRBV5-1 and TRBJ2-1): KAGVTQTPRYLIKTRGQQVTLSCSPISGHRSVSWYQQTPGQGLQFLFEYFSETQRNKGNFPGRFSGRQFSNSRSEMNVSTLELGDSALYLCASSLGLAGPNEQFFGPGTRLTVL.

This clonotype was detected only a few times. This chain uses TRBV9 with TRBJ2-3, with TRBD2 matching over 7 bases. Germline V gene data show CDR1 as SGDLS and CDR2 as YYNGEE. This CDR3 comprises 15 residues. The junction had 5 bases not matched to a gene; V was cut back by 4 bases and J by 0 bases. The CDR3 region has the DNA TGTGCCAGCAGCCCGAGCGGGGTCAGCACAGATACGCAGTATTTT. It is translated as CASSPSGVSTDTQYF.

V is TRBV12-5 and J is TRBJ2-5, with 7 nucleotides matching TRBD2. The CDR3 is 13 amino acids. CDR1 and CDR2 (germline): LGHNT, FRNRAP. Unmatched junction bases numbered 3, after V lost 6 bases and J lost 2 bases. The CDR3 coding sequence is TGTGCTAGTGGGCCCGGGGGGCAAGAGACCCAGTACTTC. Translated: CASGPGGQETQYF. The full variable domain, its missing parts supplied by reference TRBV12-5 and TRBJ2-5, is DARVTQTPRHKVTEMGQEVTMRCQPILGHNTVFWYRQTMMQGLELLAYFRNRAPLDDSGMPKDRFSAEMPDATLATLKIQPSEPRDSAVYFCASGPGGQETQYFGPGTRLLVL.

This clonotype was seen a handful of times. This chain connects TRBV4-2 to TRBJ2-3; weak D call: TRBD2 (5 bases). The germline V and J ends were trimmed by 2 bases and 4 bases, with 13 bases remaining between them. Germline V gene lookup returns CDR1 LGHNA and CDR2 YNFKEQ. The CDR3 length is 15 residues. For the CDR3, the DNA is TGTGCCAGCAGCCAAATCCGGGATGAGGCAGATACGCAGTATTTT. Translated, it gives CASSQIRDEADTQYF.

V and J are TRBV28 and TRBJ2-7, with 8 bases aligning to TRBD1. Germline CDR1 and CDR2: MDHEN and SYDVKM. This CDR3 region has 15 residues. V trimming: 6 bases; J trimming: 4 bases; junction bases outside the gene matches: 11. In DNA, the CDR3 is TGTGCCAGCAGGATACAGGGGGTTTCGCATTACGAGCAGTACTTC. This encodes CASRIQGVSHYEQYF. The full variable domain, rest sourced from reference TRBV28 and TRBJ2-7, is DVKVTQSSRYLVKRTGEKVFLECVQDMDHENMFWYRQDPGLGLRLIYFSYDVKMKEKGDIPEGYSVSREKKERFSLILESASTNQTSMYLCASRIQGVSHYEQYFGPGTRLTVT.

This sequence joins TRBV6-5 and TRBJ1-4; weak D call: TRBD1 (5 bases). Per germline, CDR1 MNHEY and CDR2 SVGAGI. This CDR3 comprises 21 residues. V lost 2 bases and J lost 4, with 29 bases in between. CDR3 in DNA: TGTGCCAGCAGTTACCCGAGCGGGGCAGGACCTTACCTATCCTTTAATGAAAAACTGTTTTTT. As protein: CASSYPSGAGPYLSFNEKLFF.

This clonotype was seen a handful of times. The J gene is TRBJ2-7, the V gene TRBV7-9; D not certain. CDR3 length: 15 residues. V lost 1 base to trimming and J lost 6 bases, with 16 bases between them. CDR1 is SEHNR and CDR2 is FQNEAQ in the germline V gene (reference sequence). The CDR3, as DNA: TGTGCCAGCAGCTTAGAAGGCTCCAGTCGTGGCGAGCAGTACTTC. It yields the protein CASSLEGSSRGEQYF.

This clonotype has a handful of counts. This chain uses TRBV14 with TRBJ1-6, with unresolved D. Germline CDR1 is SGHDN and CDR2 is FVKESK. Trimming removed 0 bases from V and 9 bases from J, with 12 bases in between. The CDR3 runs 15 residues. The CDR3 spells CASSQDRVGRSPLHF. As DNA, the CDR3 is TGTGCCAGCAGCCAAGACCGGGTCGGACGTTCACCCCTCCACTTT.

In its sample, this clonotype was seen a few times. This chain uses TRBV7-2 with TRBJ2-3, with 7 bases aligning to TRBD2. CDR3 length: 15 residues. The trim removed 1 base at V and 6 bases at J, leaving 7 bases unmatched. Germline values: CDR1 SGHTA, CDR2 FQGNSA. The CDR3, as DNA: TGTGCCAGCAGCTTAGAAGGAGGGAGGGGTGATACGCAGTATTTT. Its translation is CASSLEGGRGDTQYF.

V is TRBV27 and J is TRBJ2-6; TRBD1 might be the D (5 bases). Germline loops: CDR1 MNHEY, CDR2 SMNVEV (reference sequence). The V gene lost 0 bases and the J gene lost 2 bases, with 11 bases spanning the gap. The CDR3 totals 17 residues. As DNA, the CDR3 is TGTGCCAGCAGTTTATCGGGGCCGCTCCCTGGGGCCAACGTCCTGACTTTC. Encoded protein: CASSLSGPLPGANVLTF.

The chain has TRBV3-1 and TRBJ2-1; 7 bases are shared with TRBD1. Losses at the gene ends were 1 base for V and 6 bases for J; bases not matched to a gene: 6. This CDR3 has 15 amino acids. Germline loops: CDR1 LGHDT, CDR2 YNNKEL (reference sequence). CDR3 in amino acids: CASSQGTGPLNEQFF. The CDR3 DNA reads TGTGCCAGCAGCCAAGGGACAGGTCCCCTCAATGAGCAGTTCTTC.

This clonotype has just a few counts. J is TRBJ2-1 and V is TRBV12-3 or TRBV12-4; TRBD1 matches 11 bases. The CDR3 length is 16 residues. V was pared by 5 bases and J by 7 bases, with 10 bases of the junction left unmatched. The CDR3 protein is CASSLGSGTGGNEQFF. The CDR3 DNA follows: TGTGCCAGCAGTCTAGGGTCCGGGACAGGGGGGAATGAGCAGTTCTTC.

This chain joins TRBV29-1 and TRBJ1-2; TRBD1 matches 7 bases. J lost 3 bases, V lost 6 bases, and 13 bases had no gene match. The germline CDR1 and CDR2 sequences are SQVTM and ANQGSEA. The CDR3 runs 15 residues. The CDR3 region has the DNA TGCAGCGTCCCTGGCTCGGCAGGGGGGGACTATGGCTACACCTTC. It yields the protein CSVPGSAGGDYGYTF.

The rearrangement links TRBV21-1 to TRBJ2-4. TRBV21-1 is reported as a pseudogene. CDR3 length: 15 residues. The CDR3 bases are TGTGCCAGCAGCACCCCGAGGATCCAAGCGAACATTCAGTACTTC. Protein: CASSTPRIQANIQYF.

The chain combines TRBV20-1 with TRBJ2-7; D is unclear. The germline CDR1 and CDR2 sequences are DFQATT and SNEGSKA (reference sequence). The V end lost 3 bases, the J end lost 2 bases, and 14 bases lay between the germline ends. The CDR3 length is 14 residues. CDR3 nucleotide sequence: TGCAGTGCTAGGAGCTCTTTCCATACCTACGAGCAGTACTTC. Its protein is CSARSSFHTYEQYF.

The table lists this clonotype with a count of one. V and J are TRBV5-1 and TRBJ2-2; D is ambiguous. The CDR3 contains 15 residues. V lost 1 base, J lost 1 base, and 8 bases lay in between. Germline values: CDR1 SGHRS, CDR2 YFSETQ. CDR3 coding DNA: TGCGCCAGCAGCTTGAATCCCGGGAACACCGGGGAGCTGTTTTTT. It specifies CASSLNPGNTGELFF.

This clonotype has more than one count but fewer than ten. The chain recombines TRBV20-1 with TRBJ2-4; TRBD2 agrees at 12 bases. V trimming: 3 bases; J trimming: 2 bases; junction bases outside the gene matches: 14. The CDR3 covers 19 residues. Per germline, CDR1 DFQATT and CDR2 SNEGSKA (reference sequence). CDR3 nucleotide sequence: TGCAGTGCTAGCGCCTTACTAGCGGGAGGCCTCTCGTCCAAAAACATTCAGTACTTC. Translated, it gives CSASALLAGGLSSKNIQYF.

The chain uses TRBV7-3 and TRBJ2-7; the D gene is possibly TRBD2 (6 bases). The V gene's germline CDR1 is SGHTA and CDR2 FQGTGA. The CDR3 sequence is 13 residues long. V was shortened by 4 bases and J by 3 bases, with 10 bases between the two germline ends. Written as DNA, the CDR3 is TGTGCCAGCAGCTGGTCCGGGGGCTACGAGCAGTACTTC. It is translated as CASSWSGGYEQYF.

This clonotype came up a few times. This chain joins TRBV7-6 and TRBJ2-5, with TRBD1 matching 9 bases. The CDR3 has 15 amino acids. With 1 base clipped from V and 2 bases from J, the junction kept 2 bases outside the gene matches. Germline CDR1 and CDR2: SGHVS and FNYEAQ. The CDR3 loop is CASSLEDRGQETQYF. DNA for the CDR3: TGTGCCAGCAGCTTAGAGGACAGGGGACAAGAGACCCAGTACTTC.